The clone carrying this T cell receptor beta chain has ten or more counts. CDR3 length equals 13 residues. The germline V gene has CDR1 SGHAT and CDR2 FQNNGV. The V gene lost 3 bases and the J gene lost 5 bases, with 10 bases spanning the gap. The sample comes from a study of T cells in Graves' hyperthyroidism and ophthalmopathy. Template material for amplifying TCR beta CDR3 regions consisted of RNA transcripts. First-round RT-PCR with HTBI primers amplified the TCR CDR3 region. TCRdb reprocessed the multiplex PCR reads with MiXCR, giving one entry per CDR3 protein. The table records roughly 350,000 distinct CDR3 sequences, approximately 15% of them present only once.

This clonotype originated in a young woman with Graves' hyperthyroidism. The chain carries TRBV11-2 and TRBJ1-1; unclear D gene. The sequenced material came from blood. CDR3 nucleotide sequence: TGTGCCAGCAGCTTTGCGGCGGGAACTGAAGCTTTCTTT. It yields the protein CASSFAAGTEAFF. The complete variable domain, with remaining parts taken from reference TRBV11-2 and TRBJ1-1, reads EAGVAQSPRYKIIEKRQSVAFWCNPISGHATLYWYQQILGQGPKLLIQFQNNGVVDDSQLPKDRFSAERLKGVDSTLKIQPAKLEDSAVYLCASSFAAGTEAFFGQGTRLTVV.